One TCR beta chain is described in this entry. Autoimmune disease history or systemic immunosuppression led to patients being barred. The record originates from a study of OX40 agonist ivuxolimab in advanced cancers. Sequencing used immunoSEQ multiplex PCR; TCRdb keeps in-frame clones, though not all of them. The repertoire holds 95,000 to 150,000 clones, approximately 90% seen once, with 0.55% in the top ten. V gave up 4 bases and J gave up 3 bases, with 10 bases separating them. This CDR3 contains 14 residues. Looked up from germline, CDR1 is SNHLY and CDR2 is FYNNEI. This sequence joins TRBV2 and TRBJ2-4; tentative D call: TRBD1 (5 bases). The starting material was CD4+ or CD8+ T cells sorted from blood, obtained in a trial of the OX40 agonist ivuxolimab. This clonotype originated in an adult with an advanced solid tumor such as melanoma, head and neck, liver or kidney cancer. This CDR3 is CASSVSTVKNIQYF. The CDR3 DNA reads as TGTGCCAGCAGTGTATCGACAGTCAAAAACATTCAGTACTTC.